This T cell receptor (beta chain) was captured by sequencing in a study of OX40 agonist ivuxolimab in advanced cancers. To note about this clone: Compared with germline, one end of the junction differs, possibly owing to a read error.

This CDR3 has 15 residues. Germline V CDR1 and CDR2: LNHDA, SQIVND (reference sequence). Blood specimens came from baseline, cycle 4 day 1, and cycle 7 day 1. The data were produced by immunoSEQ multiplex PCR, yet TCRdb's version contains in-frame clones alone and is incomplete. Of about 69,000 clones listed, approximately 93% were seen once; the top ten hold 0.25% to 0.3%. This specimen was CD4+ or CD8+ T cells sorted from blood, taken in a trial of the OX40 agonist ivuxolimab. This chain uses TRBV19 with TRBJ2-2; D remains ambiguous. The TCR was taken from an adult with an advanced solid tumor such as melanoma, head and neck, liver or kidney cancer. DNA for the CDR3: TGTGCCAGTAGTATAGAGGGTCCGAAGACCGGGGAGCTGTTTTTT. Its translation: CASSIEGPKTGELFF.